This entry features one T cell receptor beta chain sequence. Here immunoSEQ multiplex PCR was the method, and the copy in TCRdb shows in-frame clones only, minus some. In the table there are 75,000 to 95,000 clones, around nine tenths of which are singletons. This record comes from a study of technical replicates of blood from a few donors. The CDR3 covers 14 residues. J gave up 4 bases and V 2 bases, and 4 bases lay outside the gene matches. Germline V gene lookup returns CDR1 SGHRS and CDR2 YFSETQ. The receptor was derived from a human donor in good health. The genes are TRBV5-1 and TRBJ1-2, with 8 bases identical to TRBD1. The sequencing sample was made of T cells isolated from PBMCs. CDR3 sequence reads: CASSFGQGIYGYTF. CDR3 nucleotides: TGCGCCAGCAGCTTTGGACAGGGAATCTATGGCTACACCTTC. Full variable domain (rest looked up from reference TRBV5-1 and TRBJ1-2): KAGVTQTPRYLIKTRGQQVTLSCSPISGHRSVSWYQQTPGQGLQFLFEYFSETQRNKGNFPGRFSGRQFSNSRSEMNVSTLELGDSALYLCASSFGQGIYGYTFGSGTRLTVV.